The entry below describes one T cell receptor (beta chain). The data originate from a study of T cells of healthy individuals. Per the germline V gene, CDR1 is DFQATT and CDR2 is SNEGSKA (reference sequence). The CDR3 is made up of 14 amino acids. V gave up 7 bases and J gave up 3 bases; unmatched junction bases: 5. Each CDR3 protein is one row after TCRdb ran MiXCR on the 5' RACE reads. The sample lists some 100,000 distinct CDR3 sequences; roughly 15% were seen once. The sequence came from a human donor in good health. The rearrangement uses TRBV20-1 and TRBJ2-3; the match to TRBD2 covers 12 bases. The CDR3 DNA reads TGCAGTGGTCCTAGCGGGAGGGTGACAGATACGCAGTATTTT. Protein sequence: CSGPSGRVTDTQYF.